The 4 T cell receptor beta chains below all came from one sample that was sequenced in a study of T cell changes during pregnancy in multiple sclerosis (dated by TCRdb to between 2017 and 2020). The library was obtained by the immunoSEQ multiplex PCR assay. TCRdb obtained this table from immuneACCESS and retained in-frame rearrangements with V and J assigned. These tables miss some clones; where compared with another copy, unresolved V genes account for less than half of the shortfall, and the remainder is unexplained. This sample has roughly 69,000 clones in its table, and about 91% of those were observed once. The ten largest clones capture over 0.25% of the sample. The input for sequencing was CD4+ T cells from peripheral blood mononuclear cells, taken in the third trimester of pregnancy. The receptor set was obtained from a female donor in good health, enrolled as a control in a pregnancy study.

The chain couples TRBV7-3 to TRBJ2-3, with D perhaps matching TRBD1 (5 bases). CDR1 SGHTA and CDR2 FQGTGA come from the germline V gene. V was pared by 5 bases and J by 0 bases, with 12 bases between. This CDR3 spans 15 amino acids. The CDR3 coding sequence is TGTGCCAGCAGCCCCATTGGGGCAAGCACAGATACGCAGTATTTT. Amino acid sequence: CASSPIGASTDTQYF.

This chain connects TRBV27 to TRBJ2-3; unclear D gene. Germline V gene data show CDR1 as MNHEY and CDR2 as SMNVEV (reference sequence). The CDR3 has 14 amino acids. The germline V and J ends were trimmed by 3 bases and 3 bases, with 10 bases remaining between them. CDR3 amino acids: CASSFPERTDTQYF. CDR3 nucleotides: TGTGCCAGCAGTTTCCCCGAGAGGACAGATACGCAGTATTTT.

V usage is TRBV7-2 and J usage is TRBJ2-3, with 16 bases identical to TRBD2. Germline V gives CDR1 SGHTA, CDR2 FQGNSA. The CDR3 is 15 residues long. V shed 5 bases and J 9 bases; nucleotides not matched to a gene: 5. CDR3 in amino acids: CASSGTSGGGRTQYF. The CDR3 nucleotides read TGTGCCAGCAGCGGGACTAGCGGGGGGGGCAGGACGCAGTATTTT.

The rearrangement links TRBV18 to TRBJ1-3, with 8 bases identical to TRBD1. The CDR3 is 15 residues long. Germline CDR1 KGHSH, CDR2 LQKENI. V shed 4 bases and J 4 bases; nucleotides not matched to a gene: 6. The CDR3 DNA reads TGTGCCAGCTCACTCGGACAGGGCGCCGGAAACACCATATATTTT. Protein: CASSLGQGAGNTIYF.